Detailed here is one T cell receptor beta chain. Memory CD4+ cells were the fraction left after CD45RA+ naive selection. Per the authors' pipeline: Without quality scores, immunoSEQ junctional reads could not be filtered like full-length reads. TCRdb keeps only in-frame clones here, not all; method: immunoSEQ multiplex PCR. From that table come the V and J calls and clone size; the DNA was used to work out D and trimming. The sample shows approximately 1,500,000 clones, about 96% of them seen only once. V shed 6 bases and J shed 3 bases, with 16 bases lying between them. CDR3 length: 15 amino acids. Per the germline V gene, CDR1 is MNHEY and CDR2 is SVGAGI. This entry belongs to a study of shared clonotypes between healthy human individuals. As for the study in general: The study used three CD4 naive, three CD4 memory, two CD8 naive and one CD8 memory plate per donor.

The sequencing input was naive CD4+ T cells sorted from blood. Subset meaning: CD45RA+ positively selected. The source is a man younger than 40 in good health. The rearrangement joins TRBV6-5 to TRBJ2-3, with D tentatively TRBD2 (6 bases). The CDR3 spells CASRVMGGATDTQYF. CDR3 DNA: TGTGCCAGCAGAGTTATGGGGGGAGCGACAGATACGCAGTATTTT.